This T cell receptor beta chain was retrieved from a study of control samples from healthy donors and cancer patients. Trimming removed 4 bases from V and 7 bases from J; junction bases left unmatched: 8. This CDR3 contains 16 residues. Germline V lookup: CDR1 SEHNR, CDR2 FQNEAQ (reference sequence). This clone was counted once. Sequencing was performed with immunoSEQ multiplex PCR; in TCRdb, only in-frame clones are kept and a portion is missing. This sample has roughly 80,000 clones; 85% to 90% occur once, and the top ten carry 5.5% to 7%. The chain combines TRBV7-9 with TRBJ1-5; 12 bases fit TRBD1. Material: blood. This clonotype was sampled from a man aged 50-60 years in good health. This chain's CDR3 is CASSSGTGGAVQPQHF. The DNA for the CDR3 is TGTGCCAGCAGCTCCGGGACAGGGGGCGCAGTCCAGCCCCAGCATTTT.